This T cell receptor (beta chain) was sequenced for a study of glioma-infiltrating T cells after dendritic cell vaccination. Clones were read by immunoSEQ multiplex PCR, and TCRdb kept only the in-frame ones, dropping some. In the table there are fewer than 85,000 clones, about 90% of which are singletons. V lost 4 bases and J 3 bases, leaving 10 bases between the germline ends. Looked up from germline, CDR1 is SGHRS and CDR2 is YFSETQ. The CDR3 length is 13 residues. The specimen comprised blood, sampled before dendritic cell vaccination. The sequence came from a human donor with glioblastoma. The rearrangement joins TRBV5-1 to TRBJ1-2; perhaps TRBD1 as D (5 bases). The CDR3 here is CASSQTADYGYTF. Written as DNA, the CDR3 is TGCGCCAGCAGCCAGACAGCCGACTATGGCTACACCTTC.